One and the same sample provided the 11 T cell receptor beta chains below, sequenced in a study of blood T cell repertoires in COVID-19. Here immunoSEQ multiplex PCR was the method, and the copy in TCRdb shows in-frame clones only, minus some. The table includes approximately 100,000 clones, 84% detected once. The sequenced sample consisted of peripheral blood. The receptors shown here come from a man aged 55 to 70 with acute or convalescent COVID-19.

This chain connects TRBV6-5 to TRBJ1-1; weak D call: TRBD1 (5 bases). The V gene's germline CDR1 is MNHEY and CDR2 SVGAGI. V was pared by 6 bases and J by 4 bases, with 12 bases between. The CDR3 consists of 13 residues. CDR3 loop: CASSLQGTTEAFF. The CDR3 DNA reads TGTGCCAGCAGCCTCCAGGGTACCACTGAAGCTTTCTTT.

The chain combines TRBV6-6 with TRBJ1-3; D not certain. Trimming pared 5 bases from V and 2 bases from J, leaving 7 bases between. Germline CDR1 is MNHNY and CDR2 is SVGAGI (reference sequence). The CDR3 is 13 residues long. DNA for the CDR3: TGTGCCAGCAGTCCCCCCACTGGAAACACCATATATTTT. Its protein is CASSPPTGNTIYF.

J is TRBJ1-6 and V is TRBV7-2; TRBD1 aligns across 7 bases. This CDR3 has 14 residues. V lost 1 base and J lost 11; bases outside the gene matches: 5. CDR1 and CDR2 (germline): SGHTA, FQGNSA. The CDR3 region has the DNA TGTGCCAGCAGCTTAGTGTTAGGGGGCGCACCCCTCCACTTT. Its translation is CASSLVLGGAPLHF.

The chain recombines TRBV19 with TRBJ1-5, with D hard to call. CDR1 is LNHDA and CDR2 is SQIVND in the germline V gene (reference sequence). This CDR3 spans 15 amino acids. V was shortened by 10 bases and J by 0 bases, with 16 bases between the two germline ends. CDR3: CATNGKGYSNQPQHF. The DNA for the CDR3 is TGTGCCACCAACGGGAAGGGCTATAGCAATCAGCCCCAGCATTTT.

The V and J genes are TRBV28 and TRBJ2-3; D ambiguous. The CDR3 consists of 13 residues. Trimming took 5 bases from V and 1 from J, leaving 7 bases between them. Germline-derived CDR1 and CDR2 are MDHEN and SYDVKM. The CDR3 sequence is CASSPIGTDTQYF. The CDR3 DNA follows: TGTGCCAGCAGTCCTATAGGCACAGATACGCAGTATTTT. Full variable domain (missing parts from reference TRBV28 and TRBJ2-3): DVKVTQSSRYLVKRTGEKVFLECVQDMDHENMFWYRQDPGLGLRLIYFSYDVKMKEKGDIPEGYSVSREKKERFSLILESASTNQTSMYLCASSPIGTDTQYFGPGTRLTVL.

The V and J genes are TRBV7-2 and TRBJ2-5; 8 bases align to TRBD2. This CDR3 is 15 amino acids long. Germline CDR1 and CDR2: SGHTA and FQGNSA. Germline trimming cut 2 bases from V and 4 bases from J; bases unmatched to any gene: 6. The CDR3 spells CASSLRGLGGETQYF. DNA of the CDR3: TGTGCCAGCAGCTTAAGGGGACTAGGAGGAGAGACCCAGTACTTC.

The rearrangement uses TRBV29-1 and TRBJ2-1, with TRBD1 matching over 7 bases. This CDR3 spans 15 amino acids. Germline CDR1 and CDR2: SQVTM and ANQGSEA. Unmatched junction bases numbered 4, after V lost 0 bases and J lost 2 bases. The CDR3 loop is CSVEEGQRAYNEQFF. DNA of the CDR3: TGCAGCGTTGAAGAGGGACAGAGAGCCTACAATGAGCAGTTCTTC.

The chain recombines TRBV7-2 with TRBJ2-1, with 7 bases fitting TRBD1. J lost 5 bases, V lost 10 bases, and 8 bases had no gene match. The CDR3 totals 13 residues. Germline assignment: CDR1 SGHTA and CDR2 FQGNSA. The CDR3 DNA follows: TGTGCCACCACCGGGACAGATAACAATGAGCAGTTCTTC. Its translation: CATTGTDNNEQFF.

The chain uses TRBV27 and TRBJ2-6; D is unresolved. With 3 bases removed from V and 4 bases from J, the gap between germline ends came to 10 bases. The CDR3 has 15 residues. CDR1 is MNHEY, CDR2 SMNVEV, per germline (reference sequence). This CDR3 is CASSFFGEGANVLTF. Written as DNA, the CDR3 is TGTGCCAGCAGTTTCTTTGGAGAGGGGGCCAACGTCCTGACTTTC.

The chain has TRBV28 and TRBJ2-1; TRBD2 matches at 9 bases. Germline V gene data show CDR1 as MDHEN and CDR2 as SYDVKM. This CDR3 spans 18 amino acids. The junction had 16 bases not matched to a gene; V was cut back by 2 bases and J by 8 bases. CDR3 sequence: CASSLRKAGGLPEYEQFF. The CDR3 region has the DNA TGTGCCAGCAGTTTAAGGAAAGCGGGGGGCCTGCCCGAGTATGAGCAGTTCTTC.

The chain joins TRBV5-6 to TRBJ2-6, with 8 positions matching TRBD2. The germline gives CDR1 SGHDT, CDR2 YYEEEE. After removal of 2 bases from V and 2 bases from J, the junction contained 0 bases not matched to a gene. The CDR3 loop spans 15 amino acids. The CDR3 sequence: CASSFGGAGANVLTF. CDR3 bases: TGTGCCAGCAGCTTCGGGGGGGCTGGGGCCAACGTCCTGACTTTC.